This T cell receptor beta chain was obtained from a study of blood T cell repertoires in COVID-19. In the original analysis: Estimated nucleated cell counts came from reference gene primer amplification. TCRdb's table, derived via immunoSEQ multiplex PCR, lists solely in-frame clones and lacks some. V, J and clone size are those of that table, while D and trimming were read from the DNA. The sample records 470,000 or so clones, 70% to 90% being singletons. Those enrolled, adults aged roughly 18 to 100 years, came from 20 to 25 US areas. Participants were placed into cohorts based on the clinical history they reported. The CDR3 totals 15 residues. CDR1 and CDR2 from the germline V gene are SGHDT and YYEEEE. V lost 0 bases and J 5 bases, leaving 14 bases between the germline ends.

J is TRBJ1-1 and V is TRBV5-6; D gene uncertain. The sample consisted of PBMCs or T cells enriched from blood (not recorded which). The receptor comes from a woman in her late teens or twenties with acute COVID-19. CDR3 nucleotide sequence: TGTGCCAGCAGCTTGGCCCTCCTGGCGGGGACTGAAGCTTTCTTT. Its translation: CASSLALLAGTEAFF.